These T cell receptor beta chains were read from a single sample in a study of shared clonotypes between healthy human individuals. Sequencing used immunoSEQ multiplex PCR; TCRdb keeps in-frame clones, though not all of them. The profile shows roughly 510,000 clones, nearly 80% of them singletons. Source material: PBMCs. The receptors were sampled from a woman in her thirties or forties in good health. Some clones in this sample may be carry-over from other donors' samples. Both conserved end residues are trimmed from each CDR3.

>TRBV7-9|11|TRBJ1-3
ASSIDRGNTIY
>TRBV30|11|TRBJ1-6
AWSDSNNSPLH
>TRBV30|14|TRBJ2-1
AWRDTSGRALNEQF
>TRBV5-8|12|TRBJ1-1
ASSPRTNLMGAF
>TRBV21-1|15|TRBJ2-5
ASSKEGQGLNQETQY
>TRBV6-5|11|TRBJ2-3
ASSGMGGDTQY
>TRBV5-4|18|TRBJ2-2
ASSPGTSGRLRGTTGELF
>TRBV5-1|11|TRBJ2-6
ASSPPGANVLT
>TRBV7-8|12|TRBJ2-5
ASSLGLRQETQY
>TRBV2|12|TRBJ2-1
ARDLAGGYNEQF
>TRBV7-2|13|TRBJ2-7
ASTIMGGKDYEQY
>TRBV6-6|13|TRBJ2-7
ASSYGGSGKYEQY
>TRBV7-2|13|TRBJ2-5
ASSLVGGEWETQY
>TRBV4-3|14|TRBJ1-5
ASSQGWNGVNQPQH
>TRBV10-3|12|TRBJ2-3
AISPLAGLDTQY
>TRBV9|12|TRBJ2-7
ASSPQQYPYEQY
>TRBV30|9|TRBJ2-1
AWSRGNEQF
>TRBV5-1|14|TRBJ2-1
ASSLAGGRDHNEQF
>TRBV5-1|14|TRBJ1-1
ASSSDPTGSNTEAF
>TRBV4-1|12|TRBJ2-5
ASKVTTVQETQY
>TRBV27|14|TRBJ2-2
ASRFSGRPNTGELF
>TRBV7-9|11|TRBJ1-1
ASSGQGNAEAF
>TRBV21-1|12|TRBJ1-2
ASSKPHGGDGYT
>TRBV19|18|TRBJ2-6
ASSRQGARPRSSGANVLT
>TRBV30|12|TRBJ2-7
AWNIAGGPHEQY
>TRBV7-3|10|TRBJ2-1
ASSRDRSEQF
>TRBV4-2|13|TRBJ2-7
ASSQDLAGGYEQY
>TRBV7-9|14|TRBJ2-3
ASSSVSGAHTDTQY
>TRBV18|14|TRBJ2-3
ASSPLTSGSTDTQY
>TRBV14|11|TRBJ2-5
ASSQGHEETQY
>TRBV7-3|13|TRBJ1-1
ASSQGTGMNTEAF